The 21 T cell receptor beta chains below come from one sample, sequenced in a study of CD8+ T cells in alopecia areata. Reverse transcription of extracted RNA yielded cDNA, which provided the sequencing template. TCRdb's copy holds only in-frame clones and misses some; the assay was immunoSEQ multiplex PCR. Among some 80,000 clones listed, approximately 66% were seen once. Treatment meaning: oral pan-JAK inhibitor, 5-10 mg twice daily. The sample in question was CD8+ T cells sorted from blood, obtained at week 24, from a patient treated with tofacitinib. The receptors were sampled from a human donor with alopecia areata.

The chain couples TRBV7-9 to TRBJ2-7, with a tentative D call TRBD2 (5 bases). There are 14 residues in the CDR3. V was clipped by 1 base and J by 3 bases, with 10 bases between them. Germline CDR1 SEHNR, CDR2 FQNEAQ (reference sequence). The CDR3 reads CASSLGPGIYEQYF. The DNA for the CDR3 is TGTGCCAGCAGCTTAGGGCCCGGGATCTACGAGCAGTACTTC.

With respect to this clone: The sample carries other DNA sequences with the same CDR3. The chain combines TRBV4-1 with TRBJ1-1; TRBD1 matches at 11 bases. This CDR3 is built from 14 residues. Losses at the gene ends were 4 bases for V and 4 bases for J; bases not matched to a gene: 2. In germline, CDR1 is MGHRA, CDR2 YSYEKL. The CDR3 DNA sequence: TGCGCCAGCAGCCTTGGGACAGGGGGCACTGAAGCTTTCTTT. Its protein product is CASSLGTGGTEAFF.

V and J are TRBV7-9 and TRBJ2-3; D gene uncertain. The V end lost 2 bases, the J end lost 0 bases, and 6 bases lay between the germline ends. The CDR3 extends over 14 amino acids. Looked up from germline, CDR1 is SEHNR and CDR2 is FQNEAQ (reference sequence). The CDR3 coding sequence is TGTGCCAGCAGCTTATCAGAGAGCACAGATACGCAGTATTTT. This translates into CASSLSESTDTQYF.

The chain links TRBV7-9 to TRBJ2-5, with 8 bases aligning to TRBD2. The CDR3 contains 17 residues. Germline lookup yields CDR1 SEHNR and CDR2 FQNEAQ (reference sequence). V shed 4 bases and J 1 base; nucleotides not matched to a gene: 11. The CDR3 region is CASSSPYQLAAQETQYF. The CDR3 nucleotides read TGTGCCAGCAGCTCGCCCTACCAACTAGCGGCCCAAGAGACCCAGTACTTC. Complete variable domain (other parts from reference TRBV7-9 and TRBJ2-5): DTGVSQNPRHKITKRGQNVTFRCDPISEHNRLYWYRQTLGQGPEFLTYFQNEAQLEKSRLLSDRFSAERPKGSFSTLEIQRTEQGDSAMYLCASSSPYQLAAQETQYFGPGTRLLVL.

This CDR3 is CASSPTTAAYEQYF. The CDR3 DNA reads as TGTGCCAGCAGCCCTACGACGGCGGCCTACGAGCAGTACTTC. The genes are TRBV5-6 and TRBJ2-7; D unclear. The CDR3 contains 14 residues. V lost 4 bases to trimming and J lost 2 bases, with 13 bases between them. Germline CDR1 is SGHDT and CDR2 is YYEEEE.

The V and J genes are TRBV9 and TRBJ2-5, with D perhaps TRBD2 (5 bases). The CDR3 is made up of 16 amino acids. Trimming left V 0 bases short and J 10 bases short, with 22 bases between. Per the germline V gene, CDR1 is SGDLS and CDR2 is YYNGEE. As DNA, the CDR3 is TGTGCCAGCAGCGTAGATGCTATCGGGTCTAATCGGGGCCAGTACTTC. The encoded protein is CASSVDAIGSNRGQYF.

This chain links TRBV5-4 with TRBJ2-1; D is unclear. CDR1 and CDR2 (germline): SGHNT, YYREEE (reference sequence). The CDR3 length is 13 residues. The V end was cut by 7 bases, the J end by 3 bases, with 11 bases between. The CDR3 spells CASRSADYNEQFF. CDR3 DNA: TGTGCCAGCCGCTCTGCGGACTACAATGAGCAGTTCTTC.

The J gene is TRBJ2-6, the V gene TRBV6-5; no clear D gene. Germline CDR1 and CDR2: MNHEY and SVGAGI. The V and J ends lost 5 bases and 2 bases respectively, with 7 bases between them. The CDR3 is made up of 14 amino acids. The CDR3, as DNA: TGTGCCAGCAGTGCGACACCTGGGGCCAACGTCCTGACTTTC. The encoded protein is CASSATPGANVLTF.

V gene TRBV5-1 combines with J gene TRBJ2-7; D gene ambiguous. The length of the CDR3 is 13 residues. Trimming took off 2 bases at V and 0 bases at J, with 6 bases between the two ends. Germline values: CDR1 SGHRS, CDR2 YFSETQ. This CDR3 is CASSFDTSYEQYF. The CDR3 region has the DNA TGCGCCAGCAGCTTTGACACCTCCTACGAGCAGTACTTC.

The chain carries TRBV7-2 and TRBJ1-3; D not certain. Germline V gene data show CDR1 as SGHTA and CDR2 as FQGNSA. The CDR3 totals 14 residues. V dropped 5 bases and J dropped 0 bases, with 8 bases sitting between them. The CDR3 nucleotides read TGTGCCAGCAGCCCCCAGTTCTCTGGAAACACCATATATTTT. This gives the protein CASSPQFSGNTIYF.

The chain links TRBV28 to TRBJ2-3, with 9 bases fitting TRBD1. Germline V lookup: CDR1 MDHEN, CDR2 SYDVKM. Trimming cost V 5 bases and J 4 bases; bases outside gene matches: 7. The CDR3 covers 15 residues. CDR3 protein: CASSPGQGIADTQYF. For the CDR3, the DNA is TGTGCCAGCAGTCCCGGACAGGGGATCGCAGATACGCAGTATTTT.

In its sample, this clone was seen once. The chain employs TRBV5-6 and TRBJ1-2; a weak D match, TRBD1 (5 bases). Per germline, CDR1 SGHDT and CDR2 YYEEEE. V was trimmed by 3 bases and J by 4 bases, leaving 16 bases between them. The CDR3 runs 15 residues. The CDR3 nucleotides read TGTGCCAGCAGCTCCCTTGACAGATCAATCTATGGCTACACCTTC. This gives the protein CASSSLDRSIYGYTF.

J is TRBJ2-7 and V is TRBV6-7; D is unclear. TRBV6-7 is known as an ORF, though its function is uncertain. The CDR3 sequence is 14 residues long. Trimming shortened V by 8 bases and J by 0 bases, and 14 bases separated the two germline ends. CDR3 DNA: TGTGCCAGCGGGGTCGCTCTTATCTCCTACGAGCAGTACTTC. As protein: CASGVALISYEQYF.

This clone appeared a few times. V gene TRBV6-5 combines with J gene TRBJ2-3, with 11 bases that match TRBD2. This CDR3 has 15 residues. J gave up 6 bases and V 2 bases, and 4 bases lay outside the gene matches. Germline V gene lookup returns CDR1 MNHEY and CDR2 SVGAGI. The CDR3 here is CASSYGASGRDTQYF. The CDR3 DNA reads as TGTGCCAGCAGTTACGGGGCTAGCGGGAGGGATACGCAGTATTTT.

This chain joins TRBV5-1 and TRBJ2-1; a possible D gene is TRBD1 (6 bases). V lost 2 bases, J lost 3 bases, and 18 bases lay in between. Germline V gene lookup returns CDR1 SGHRS and CDR2 YFSETQ. This CDR3 has 17 amino acids. In DNA form, the CDR3 reads TGCGCCAGCAGCTTTTCAGTCGGTGGGGACAACTACAATGAGCAGTTCTTC. It encodes CASSFSVGGDNYNEQFF.

This clone was observed a single time. V gene TRBV5-6 combines with J gene TRBJ1-1; weak D call: TRBD1 (6 bases). Trimming pared 1 base from V and 4 bases from J, leaving 11 bases between. The CDR3 is made up of 14 amino acids. From germline, CDR1 is SGHDT and CDR2 YYEEEE. This CDR3 reads CASSLSTGLTEAFF. CDR3 sequence (DNA): TGTGCCAGCAGCTTGTCTACAGGGCTCACTGAAGCTTTCTTT.

The chain employs TRBV28 and TRBJ1-1, with TRBD1 as a possible D gene (5 bases). Germline CDR1 reads MDHEN; CDR2 reads SYDVKM. The V end lost 4 bases, the J end lost 1 base, and 10 bases lay between the germline ends. This CDR3 region has 14 residues. CDR3 nucleotides: TGTGCCAGCAGTTACACGCAGGGGAACACTGAAGCTTTCTTT. Translating it yields CASSYTQGNTEAFF.

The chain combines TRBV30 with TRBJ2-1, with 13 bases lining up with TRBD2. The trim removed 0 bases at V and 3 bases at J, leaving 5 bases unmatched. The V gene's germline CDR1 is GTSNPN and CDR2 SVGIG (reference sequence). This CDR3 region has 17 residues. The CDR3 loop is CAWSVGTSGEIYNEQFF. The CDR3 region has the DNA TGTGCCTGGAGTGTAGGGACTAGCGGGGAAATCTACAATGAGCAGTTCTTC.

This clone has only one observation. The V gene is TRBV30, the J gene TRBJ2-7; 9 nucleotides match TRBD2. With 0 bases clipped from V and 5 bases from J, the junction kept 11 bases outside the gene matches. This CDR3 is 16 amino acids long. The germline V gene has CDR1 GTSNPN and CDR2 SVGIG (reference sequence). The CDR3 sequence is CAWSVGLEREVDEQYF. CDR3 nucleotide sequence: TGTGCCTGGAGTGTGGGGTTGGAGCGGGAGGTCGACGAGCAGTACTTC.

The chain recombines TRBV2 with TRBJ1-2; tentatively, D is TRBD1 (5 bases). V shed 8 bases and J shed 4 bases, with 20 bases lying between them. There are 15 residues in the CDR3. Looked up from germline, CDR1 is SNHLY and CDR2 is FYNNEI. The DNA for the CDR3 is TGTGCCAGCCCCGTCCCAATGACAGCAGCCTATGGCTACACCTTC. Protein: CASPVPMTAAYGYTF.

This sequence joins TRBV7-9 and TRBJ1-1; unclear D gene. This CDR3 has 14 residues. V lost 1 base and J 0 bases, leaving 6 bases between the germline ends. The germline V gene has CDR1 SEHNR and CDR2 FQNEAQ (reference sequence). The CDR3 DNA reads TGTGCCAGCAGCTTAGGACTATTGAACACTGAAGCTTTCTTT. It specifies CASSLGLLNTEAFF.